This T cell receptor (beta chain) was retrieved from a study of identical twins. Study-wide findings and caveats: While abundant cord blood beta clonotypes carried fewer insertions, memory repertoires showed no such pattern.

Using its own MiXCR run on the 5' RACE reads, TCRdb lists one record per CDR3 protein. This table has about 1.7 million distinct CDR3 sequences, less than 35% appearing once. On this clonotype itself: Its antigen is currently unknown.

CDR1 and CDR2 from the germline V gene are SGHRS and YFSETQ. The germline V and J ends were trimmed by 2 bases and 3 bases, with 14 bases remaining between them. This CDR3 is built from 15 residues. The V gene is TRBV5-1, the J gene TRBJ1-1; no firm D call. The material sequenced was cord blood. The receptor's source is a newborn girl in good health. This CDR3 reads CASSFAKVTDTEAFF. CDR3 DNA sequence: TGCGCCAGCAGCTTTGCGAAGGTAACGGACACTGAAGCTTTCTTT.